The clone carrying this T cell receptor (beta chain) was recorded a few times. The data belong to a study of blood T cell repertoires in COVID-19. The method was immunoSEQ multiplex PCR; TCRdb's version includes in-frame clones alone and lacks a portion of them. Among about 210,000 clones, more than 75% were seen once, and the ten largest hold approximately 12%. The sequenced sample was peripheral blood. This sequence was found in a woman aged 40 to 50 with acute or convalescent COVID-19.

The DNA of the CDR3 is TGTGCCAGCAGTTTTGGGGGCCACGAGCAGTACTTC. The encoded protein is CASSFGGHEQYF. The genes are TRBV27 and TRBJ2-7; D might be TRBD1 (6 bases). CDR1 and CDR2 (germline): MNHEY, SMNVEV (reference sequence). The CDR3 is 12 amino acids. V lost 3 bases to trimming and J lost 5 bases, with 8 bases between them.